Following are 30 T cell receptor beta chains from one sample sequenced in a study of T cell responses to AZD1222 COVID-19 vaccine. The assay was immunoSEQ multiplex PCR, and TCRdb's table has in-frame clones only and misses some. The profile shows under 110,000 clones, around nine tenths of them singletons. Sequenced material: peripheral blood, taken on day 0 of AZD1222 vaccination. The origin of the receptors is an adult in good health.

The chain recombines TRBV2 with TRBJ2-3, with D hard to call. V was trimmed by 8 bases and J by 2 bases, leaving 5 bases between them. CDR3 size: 11 residues. Germline V lookup: CDR1 SNHLY, CDR2 FYNNEI. The CDR3 DNA reads as TGTGCCAGCGATAACACAGATACGCAGTATTTT. This codes for CASDNTDTQYF.

The V call is TRBV19, the J call TRBJ2-7, with no clear D. This CDR3 is built from 13 residues. Germline V gives CDR1 LNHDA, CDR2 SQIVND (reference sequence). Trimming left V 5 bases short and J 7 bases short, with 15 bases between. CDR3 sequence: CASSPQPLGEQYF. CDR3 sequence (DNA): TGTGCCAGTAGTCCCCAGCCCTTGGGAGAGCAGTACTTC.

The gene calls are TRBV5-1 and TRBJ1-1; 9 bases are shared with TRBD1. The CDR3 length is 13 residues. CDR1 SGHRS and CDR2 YFSETQ come from the germline V gene. J gave up 4 bases and V 6 bases, and 4 bases lay outside the gene matches. In nucleotides, the CDR3 is TGCGCCAGCACCGGACAGGGGAGCACTGAAGCTTTCTTT. It specifies CASTGQGSTEAFF.

This rearrangement joins TRBV29-1 to TRBJ1-2; D gene unclear. Trimming removed 4 bases from V and 4 bases from J, with 10 bases in between. CDR3 length: 12 residues. Germline lookup yields CDR1 SQVTM and CDR2 ANQGSEA. The CDR3 reads CSVGSESYGYTF. As DNA, the CDR3 is TGCAGCGTTGGGTCCGAGAGCTATGGCTACACCTTC. Complete variable domain (other parts from reference TRBV29-1 and TRBJ1-2): SAVISQKPSRDICQRGTSLTIQCQVDSQVTMMFWYRQQPGQSLTLIATANQGSEATYESGFVIDKFPISRPNLTFSTLTVSNMSPEDSSIYLCSVGSESYGYTFGSGTRLTVV.

The J gene is TRBJ1-4, the V gene TRBV2; possible D gene TRBD1, 6 bases. Germline CDR1 and CDR2: SNHLY and FYNNEI. V was cut by 6 bases and J by 8 bases, with 19 bases left in between. This CDR3 comprises 15 residues. The CDR3 here is CASRGGQSRGEKLFF. Written as DNA, the CDR3 is TGTGCCAGCAGGGGAGGACAGTCTCGAGGCGAAAAACTGTTTTTT.

The chain uses TRBV20-1 and TRBJ1-1, with D possibly matching TRBD1 (5 bases). The V gene lost 1 base and the J gene lost 7 bases, with 7 bases spanning the gap. The CDR3 loop spans 11 amino acids. Germline-derived CDR1 and CDR2 are DFQATT and SNEGSKA (reference sequence). The CDR3, as DNA: TGCAGTGCTAGAGGCGACAGTGAAGCTTTCTTT. Translating gives CSARGDSEAFF.

This clone was recorded a few times. V is TRBV2 and J is TRBJ2-7; D gene uncertain. V lost 7 bases and J 0 bases, leaving 10 bases between the germline ends. The CDR3 is 13 amino acids. Germline lookup yields CDR1 SNHLY and CDR2 FYNNEI. For the CDR3, the DNA is TGTGCCAGCAACGTTAGTCCCTCCTACGAGCAGTACTTC. This codes for CASNVSPSYEQYF. The entire variable domain, with the rest obtained from reference TRBV2 and TRBJ2-7, is as follows: EPEVTQTPSHQVTQMGQEVILRCVPISNHLYFYWYRQILGQKVEFLVSFYNNEISEKSEIFDDQFSVERPDGSNFTLKIRSTKLEDSAMYFCASNVSPSYEQYFGPGTRLTVT.

The chain couples TRBV7-8 to TRBJ1-2; no reliable D call. The length of the CDR3 is 14 residues. V dropped 1 base and J dropped 5 bases, with 11 bases sitting between them. The germline CDR1 and CDR2 sequences are SGHVS and FQNEAQ. The CDR3 here is CASSLVGVEYGYTF. The CDR3 bases are TGTGCCAGCAGCTTAGTCGGCGTCGAATATGGCTACACCTTC.

The chain links TRBV4-1 to TRBJ1-1; 8 nucleotides line up with TRBD1. V lost 3 bases, J lost 8 bases, and 8 bases stayed unmatched. Germline V CDR1 and CDR2: MGHRA, YSYEKL. CDR3 size: 14 residues. The CDR3 loop reads CASSQGLRGLEAFF. CDR3 DNA: TGCGCCAGCAGCCAGGGACTCAGGGGGCTCGAAGCTTTCTTT.

J is TRBJ2-5 and V is TRBV2; the D gene is possibly TRBD1 (5 bases). The CDR3 has 15 residues. Germline loops: CDR1 SNHLY, CDR2 FYNNEI. V was shortened by 2 bases and J by 2 bases, with 12 bases between the two germline ends. CDR3 residues: CASSELDRQQETQYF. The CDR3, as DNA: TGTGCCAGCAGTGAATTAGACAGACAACAAGAGACCCAGTACTTC. The full variable domain, completed using reference TRBV2 and TRBJ2-5, is EPEVTQTPSHQVTQMGQEVILRCVPISNHLYFYWYRQILGQKVEFLVSFYNNEISEKSEIFDDQFSVERPDGSNFTLKIRSTKLEDSAMYFCASSELDRQQETQYFGPGTRLLVL.

Written as DNA, the CDR3 is TGTGCCACCGGTGGGGTCTCGGGTTCACCCCTCCACTTT. It yields the protein CATGGVSGSPLHF. The chain carries TRBV18 and TRBJ1-6; D remains unclear. The CDR3 covers 13 residues. Germline loops: CDR1 KGHSH, CDR2 LQKENI. V gave up 10 bases and J gave up 9 bases, with 16 bases separating them.

This clone appeared once. This chain connects TRBV19 to TRBJ2-7; 7 bases match TRBD1. Looked up from germline, CDR1 is LNHDA and CDR2 is SQIVND (reference sequence). The CDR3 spans 16 residues. Germline trimming cut 1 base from V and 3 bases from J; bases unmatched to any gene: 9. The CDR3 reads CASSIGQPGQLYEQYF. For the CDR3, the DNA is TGTGCCAGTAGTATAGGCCAACCGGGACAGCTCTACGAGCAGTACTTC.

This rearrangement joins TRBV11-3 to TRBJ1-1; D uncertain. Germline CDR1 SGHNT, CDR2 YENEEA. The CDR3 consists of 14 residues. V lost 1 base and J 3 bases, leaving 9 bases between the germline ends. The CDR3 region is CASSLGPGDTEAFF. The CDR3 DNA sequence: TGTGCCAGCAGCTTAGGTCCGGGAGACACTGAAGCTTTCTTT.

The CDR3 loop is CASSLGQNTEAFF. CDR3 DNA sequence: TGTGCCAGCAGCCTAGGACAGAACACTGAAGCTTTCTTT. The rearrangement uses TRBV9 and TRBJ1-1, with D maybe TRBD1 (5 bases). V was pared by 4 bases and J by 1 base, with 8 bases between. The CDR3 is made up of 13 amino acids. Germline CDR1 SGDLS, CDR2 YYNGEE.

The rearrangement uses TRBV29-1 and TRBJ2-7; D is possibly TRBD1 (5 bases). V was shortened by 6 bases and J by 3 bases, with 12 bases between the two germline ends. Per the germline V gene, CDR1 is SQVTM and CDR2 is ANQGSEA. The CDR3 length is 12 residues. For the CDR3, the DNA is TGCAGCGTCGGTCCCAGGGTCTACGAGCAGTACTTC. Protein sequence: CSVGPRVYEQYF.

V and J are TRBV6-5 and TRBJ1-5, with D possibly being TRBD1 (5 bases). This CDR3 is 15 amino acids long. V was clipped by 8 bases and J by 5 bases, with 19 bases between them. Germline V CDR1 and CDR2: MNHEY, SVGAGI. The DNA of the CDR3 is TGTGCCAGCTCCAGAAGTAGCCGGGACCATCAGCCCCAGCATTTT. It codes for CASSRSSRDHQPQHF.

The chain links TRBV6-5 to TRBJ1-2; D gene unclear. V gave up 5 bases and J gave up 2 bases, with 12 bases separating them. The CDR3 contains 14 residues. Per the germline V gene, CDR1 is MNHEY and CDR2 is SVGAGI. The CDR3 sequence is CASSRNRANYGYTF. The CDR3 nucleotides are TGTGCCAGCAGTCGGAACAGAGCGAACTATGGCTACACCTTC.

The DNA of the CDR3 is TGTGCCAGCAGCCCTTTTAGACAGGGAGGCTACACCTTC. This codes for CASSPFRQGGYTF. The rearrangement links TRBV5-6 to TRBJ1-2; the match to TRBD1 covers 7 bases. The CDR3 totals 13 residues. Trimming cost V 4 bases and J 8 bases; bases outside gene matches: 8. The germline gives CDR1 SGHDT, CDR2 YYEEEE.

This chain uses TRBV18 with TRBJ2-2; the D gene is possibly TRBD2 (6 bases). Trimming pared 0 bases from V and 5 bases from J, leaving 10 bases between. The CDR3 has 15 amino acids. CDR1 is KGHSH, CDR2 LQKENI, per germline. CDR3 amino acids: CASSPPAGRTGELFF. CDR3 DNA: TGTGCCAGCTCACCACCGGCGGGACGTACCGGGGAGCTGTTTTTT.

V gene TRBV6-2 or TRBV6-3 combines with J gene TRBJ1-2; unclear D gene. Trimming pared 4 bases from V and 2 bases from J, leaving 11 bases between. Germline V lookup: CDR1 MNHEY, CDR2 SVGEGT. The CDR3 covers 14 residues. The CDR3, as DNA: TGTGCCAGCAGTTTTCGGGAGCTCAACTATGGCTACACCTTC. Amino acids: CASSFRELNYGYTF.

A single count supports this clone. V usage is TRBV13 and J usage is TRBJ2-3, with TRBD2 matching 13 bases. Germline CDR1 and CDR2: PRHDT and FYEKMQ (reference sequence). The J segment lost 1 base and the V segment lost 4 bases, leaving 23 bases of the junction unmatched. The CDR3 has 23 amino acids. CDR3 protein: CASSSFLGGAGLAGAAGTDTQYF. The CDR3 DNA sequence: TGTGCCAGCAGCTCCTTTTTGGGGGGAGCTGGACTAGCGGGGGCCGCGGGCACAGATACGCAGTATTTT.

This clone was seen once. V usage is TRBV19 and J usage is TRBJ2-3; D remains ambiguous. The V gene lost 0 bases and the J gene lost 5 bases, with 6 bases spanning the gap. Looked up from germline, CDR1 is LNHDA and CDR2 is SQIVND (reference sequence). The CDR3 covers 13 residues. CDR3: CASSIDRIDTQYF. CDR3 sequence (DNA): TGTGCCAGTAGTATAGATCGGATAGATACGCAGTATTTT.

The chain carries TRBV4-1 and TRBJ1-4; 8 bases are a match to TRBD1. After removal of 0 bases from V and 10 bases from J, the junction contained 7 bases not matched to a gene. The CDR3 runs to 15 residues. Germline V CDR1 and CDR2: MGHRA, YSYEKL. The CDR3 sequence is CASSQDGQGVGKLFF. CDR3 bases: TGCGCCAGCAGCCAAGATGGACAGGGAGTTGGAAAACTGTTTTTT.

This clone came up once. The chain carries TRBV12-3 or TRBV12-4 and TRBJ1-5, with TRBD1 identical over 9 bases. With V trimmed by 6 bases and J by 15 bases, 9 bases remained unmatched. This CDR3 contains 12 residues. CDR3 DNA sequence: TGTGCCAGCAGAGAGACAGGGGGGGATAGGCATTTT. Translation gives CASRETGGDRHF.

The gene calls are TRBV7-2 and TRBJ1-2; 9 positions agree with TRBD1. In germline, CDR1 is SGHTA, CDR2 FQGNSA. The CDR3 is made up of 15 amino acids. The V gene end was trimmed by 4 bases and the J gene end by 7 bases; junction bases not matched to a gene: 10. CDR3 DNA sequence: TGTGCCAGCAGCTCCGGACCGACAGGGGGACTTGGCTACACCTTC. It codes for CASSSGPTGGLGYTF. Combining the CDR3 with reference TRBV7-2 and TRBJ1-2 gives the whole variable domain GAGVSQSPSNKVTEKGKDVELRCDPISGHTALYWYRQSLGQGLEFLIYFQGNSAPDKSGLPSDRFSAERTGGSVSTLTIQRTQQEDSAVYLCASSSGPTGGLGYTFGSGTRLTVV.

This rearrangement joins TRBV28 to TRBJ1-2; TRBD1 might be the D (6 bases). This CDR3 has 15 amino acids. V was shortened by 3 bases and J by 8 bases, with 19 bases between the two germline ends. Germline CDR1 MDHEN, CDR2 SYDVKM. In DNA form, the CDR3 reads TGTGCCAGCAGTTTCTGGACCGGAACAGGGAACGGCTACACCTTC. Its translation: CASSFWTGTGNGYTF.

This clone appeared a single time. This chain joins TRBV4-1 and TRBJ1-1, with no clear D. The CDR3 loop spans 15 amino acids. Looked up from germline, CDR1 is MGHRA and CDR2 is YSYEKL. V lost 5 bases and J 2 bases, leaving 15 bases between the germline ends. CDR3 DNA: TGCGCCAGCAGCGCATTCCCCCCTGCTAACACTGAAGCTTTCTTT. The encoded protein is CASSAFPPANTEAFF.

The rearrangement links TRBV7-2 to TRBJ1-3, with D uncertain. V lost 3 bases, J lost 5 bases, and 8 bases lay in between. Germline CDR1 and CDR2: SGHTA and FQGNSA. This CDR3 has 13 amino acids. Here the CDR3 reads CASSLARRNTIYF. The CDR3, as DNA: TGTGCCAGCAGCTTGGCGCGGAGAAACACCATATATTTT.

V gene TRBV7-3 combines with J gene TRBJ2-7, with 12 bases aligning to TRBD1. This CDR3 contains 15 residues. V shed 0 bases and J 5 bases; nucleotides not matched to a gene: 2. Germline CDR1 and CDR2: SGHTA and FQGTGA. The CDR3 loop reads CASSLTGTGGDEQYF. DNA of the CDR3: TGTGCCAGCAGCTTAACGGGGACAGGGGGCGACGAGCAGTACTTC.

V is TRBV6-1 and J is TRBJ1-6; TRBD1 is a possible D gene (6 bases). There are 16 residues in the CDR3. The V end was cut by 3 bases, the J end by 3 bases, with 12 bases between. Germline V gives CDR1 MNHNS, CDR2 SASEGT. In DNA form, the CDR3 reads TGTGCCAGCAGTGACCGGGGGGGGCTCTATAATTCACCCCTCCACTTT. It encodes CASSDRGGLYNSPLHF.